The 23 T cell receptor beta chains reported below all come from one sample, sequenced in a study of cytomegalovirus exposure and HLA in healthy donors (dated by TCRdb to between 2016 and 2019). Receptor libraries were prepared by the immunoSEQ multiplex PCR assay. For the multiplex PCR, a mixture combining 60 forward primers for TCR Vbeta segments and 13 reverse primers for TCR Jbeta segments was used. TCRdb retrieved this table from immuneACCESS and kept in-frame rearrangements only. Not all clones are present; in checked studies, unresolved V genes account for under half, and no reason is known for the remainder. The sample table contains under 150,000 clones; only one count was recorded for 60% to 85% of them. The ten largest clones capture 3.4% of the sample. Sequenced sample: PBMCs. The receptor source for this set is a man under 40 in good health and CMV-seronegative.

This clone appeared a single time. The V gene is TRBV5-1, the J gene TRBJ2-7; 8 nucleotides agree with TRBD1. Germline-derived CDR1 and CDR2 are SGHRS and YFSETQ. Trimming at V came to 4 bases and at J to 4 bases, leaving 4 bases not matched to a gene. There are 13 residues in the CDR3. CDR3 nucleotide sequence: TGCGCCAGCAGCGGGGGACAGGCGTACGAGCAGTACTTC. Translating it yields CASSGGQAYEQYF.

This chain uses TRBV19 with TRBJ1-5; D remains unclear. The CDR3 has 15 residues. The germline V gene has CDR1 LNHDA and CDR2 SQIVND (reference sequence). V was trimmed by 2 bases and J by 2 bases, leaving 10 bases between them. CDR3 nucleotide sequence: TGTGCCAGTAGTATAAGTTTGAGGGGCAATCAGCCCCAGCATTTT. It encodes CASSISLRGNQPQHF.

V and J are TRBV4-1 and TRBJ2-1; 12 bases are a match to TRBD2. The CDR3 length is 19 residues. After removal of 0 bases from V and 2 bases from J, the junction contained 8 bases not matched to a gene. Germline CDR1 and CDR2: MGHRA and YSYEKL. CDR3: CASSQEGLLAGGPYNEQFF. CDR3 nucleotide sequence: TGCGCCAGCAGCCAAGAAGGGCTACTAGCGGGGGGACCCTACAATGAGCAGTTCTTC.

The J gene is TRBJ1-1, the V gene TRBV29-1; D ambiguous. The CDR3 totals 11 residues. The V gene lost 8 bases and the J gene lost 1 base, with 8 bases spanning the gap. Germline CDR1 and CDR2: SQVTM and ANQGSEA. CDR3 coding DNA: TGCAGCATAAGGAGGAACACTGAAGCTTTCTTT. This gives the protein CSIRRNTEAFF.

The chain employs TRBV30 and TRBJ1-1; tentative D call: TRBD1 (5 bases). From germline, CDR1 is GTSNPN and CDR2 SVGIG (reference sequence). The V and J ends lost 0 bases and 1 base respectively, with 15 bases between them. This CDR3 region has 16 residues. The CDR3 loop reads CAWSVLGRGPNTEAFF. The CDR3 coding sequence is TGTGCCTGGAGTGTTCTGGGGCGGGGCCCGAACACTGAAGCTTTCTTT.

The V call is TRBV6-4, the J call TRBJ1-6, with unresolved D. Per the germline V gene, CDR1 is MRHNA and CDR2 is SNTAGT. Trimming removed 3 bases at V and 8 bases at J, with 17 bases between. The CDR3 has 16 residues. In nucleotides, the CDR3 is TGTGCCAGCAGTGAGAGTGCGTTACTGAGAGATTCACCCCTCCACTTT. This encodes CASSESALLRDSPLHF.

This chain uses TRBV7-2 with TRBJ2-7; the match to TRBD2 covers 9 bases. This CDR3 is 15 amino acids long. CDR1 SGHTA and CDR2 FQGNSA come from the germline V gene. Trimming at V came to 1 base and at J to 3 bases, leaving 4 bases not matched to a gene. CDR3 in DNA: TGTGCCAGCAGCTTAGGGCGGGAGGGCTTCTACGAGCAGTACTTC. It encodes CASSLGREGFYEQYF.

The J gene is TRBJ2-5, the V gene TRBV9, with 7 bases fitting TRBD2. CDR1 SGDLS and CDR2 YYNGEE come from the germline V gene. The CDR3 spans 16 residues. The ends lost 2 bases at V and 0 bases at J; junction bases unmatched: 7. CDR3 coding DNA: TGTGCCAGCAGCGTGGGGGACGGGGGGTACCAAGAGACCCAGTACTTC. The encoded protein is CASSVGDGGYQETQYF.

This sequence joins TRBV4-1 and TRBJ2-1, with TRBD2 matching over 10 bases. Looked up from germline, CDR1 is MGHRA and CDR2 is YSYEKL. The CDR3 sequence is 14 residues long. V lost 4 bases and J lost 5; bases outside the gene matches: 2. CDR3 sequence (DNA): TGCGCCAGCAGCCTGGGACTAGCGAACAATGAGCAGTTCTTC. Amino acid sequence: CASSLGLANNEQFF.

The chain recombines TRBV9 with TRBJ2-6, with 9 bases fitting TRBD1. V was clipped by 5 bases and J by 1 base; unmatched bases: 10. CDR1 SGDLS and CDR2 YYNGEE come from the germline V gene. This CDR3 comprises 18 residues. The CDR3 sequence is CASSFTGGFPSGANVLTF. CDR3 in DNA: TGTGCCAGCAGTTTTACAGGGGGCTTCCCGTCTGGGGCCAACGTCCTGACTTTC.

J is TRBJ1-1 and V is TRBV5-1; 10 bases map to TRBD1. The trim removed 1 base at V and 10 bases at J, leaving 4 bases unmatched. The CDR3 runs 13 residues. The germline CDR1 and CDR2 sequences are SGHRS and YFSETQ. The CDR3 spells CASSLNRDRGAFF. The DNA for the CDR3 is TGCGCCAGCAGCTTGAACCGGGACAGGGGAGCTTTCTTT.

The chain is built from TRBV4-3 and TRBJ2-1, with 10 bases identical to TRBD2. The germline V gene encodes CDR1 LGHNA and CDR2 YSLEER. The CDR3 totals 16 residues. The J segment lost 6 bases and the V segment lost 1 base, leaving 6 bases of the junction unmatched. CDR3 protein: CASSQGGQRGGNEQFF. The CDR3 bases are TGCGCCAGCAGCCAAGGAGGTCAGCGGGGGGGCAATGAGCAGTTCTTC.

The chain combines TRBV14 with TRBJ1-1; D is unclear. Germline CDR1 SGHDN, CDR2 FVKESK. Trimming stripped 4 bases from V and 1 base from J, with 13 bases between. This CDR3 comprises 15 residues. The CDR3 coding sequence is TGTGCCAGCAGCCCCCGGACCGGGGAGAACACTGAAGCTTTCTTT. It specifies CASSPRTGENTEAFF.

The chain employs TRBV19 and TRBJ1-5, with D perhaps TRBD1 (5 bases). The germline V and J ends were trimmed by 4 bases and 0 bases, with 10 bases remaining between them. Germline V gene lookup returns CDR1 LNHDA and CDR2 SQIVND (reference sequence). The CDR3 extends over 15 amino acids. The CDR3 DNA follows: TGTGCCAGTAGTAACCGACAGAATAGCAATCAGCCCCAGCATTTT. This gives the protein CASSNRQNSNQPQHF.

The chain carries TRBV6-5 and TRBJ1-1; 8 bases are a match to TRBD1. This CDR3 contains 12 residues. V gave up 10 bases and J gave up 5 bases; unmatched junction bases: 6. Germline loops: CDR1 MNHEY, CDR2 SVGAGI. The DNA for the CDR3 is TGTGCCACCGGCAGGGGGCGAACTGAAGCTTTCTTT. Translation: CATGRGRTEAFF.

This clone was counted between two and nine times. The chain recombines TRBV20-1 with TRBJ1-2, with D perhaps matching TRBD1 (6 bases). The CDR3 totals 11 residues. Deletions cut 5 bases from V and 3 bases from J, with 7 bases between. Germline V gene sequence: CDR1 DFQATT, CDR2 SNEGSKA (reference sequence). The CDR3 region is CSARQDYGYTF. CDR3 DNA sequence: TGCAGTGCTCGACAGGACTATGGCTACACCTTC.

The chain recombines TRBV6-1 with TRBJ1-3; D gene ambiguous. This CDR3 contains 15 residues. Germline values: CDR1 MNHNS, CDR2 SASEGT. Trimming left V 0 bases short and J 0 bases short, with 6 bases between. The CDR3 DNA reads TGTGCCAGCAGTGAAGCGCGGGCCTCTGGAAACACCATATATTTT. Encoded protein: CASSEARASGNTIYF.

This chain uses TRBV19 with TRBJ2-1, with TRBD2 matching 11 bases. The CDR3 has 16 residues. Trimming took 7 bases from V and 4 from J; bases not matched to a gene: 9. CDR1 is LNHDA and CDR2 is SQIVND in the germline V gene (reference sequence). The CDR3 nucleotides read TGTGCCAGTACCACACCGGGACTAGCGGAGTACAATGAGCAGTTCTTC. It yields the protein CASTTPGLAEYNEQFF. Full variable domain (rest looked up from reference TRBV19 and TRBJ2-1): DGGITQSPKYLFRKEGQNVTLSCEQNLNHDAMYWYRQDPGQGLRLIYYSQIVNDFQKGDIAEGYSVSREKKESFPLTVTSAQKNPTAFYLCASTTPGLAEYNEQFFGPGTRLTVL.

For the CDR3, the DNA is TGTGCCAGCAGCTTGAATAGGGGACAGGGGGTGGGGGAGACCCAGTACTTC. This codes for CASSLNRGQGVGETQYF. The V and J genes are TRBV5-6 and TRBJ2-5; 11 bases agree with TRBD1. The germline gives CDR1 SGHDT, CDR2 YYEEEE. The CDR3 contains 17 residues. The J segment lost 5 bases and the V segment lost 1 base, leaving 10 bases of the junction unmatched.

The chain has TRBV30 and TRBJ1-1, with D hard to call. Germline V gives CDR1 GTSNPN, CDR2 SVGIG (reference sequence). Trimming removed 2 bases at V and 0 bases at J, with 16 bases between. The CDR3 sequence is 16 residues long. As DNA, the CDR3 is TGTGCCTGGAGTCGTATTGGGCGACAATTGAACACTGAAGCTTTCTTT. This gives the protein CAWSRIGRQLNTEAFF. The variable domain in full, completed from reference TRBV30 and TRBJ1-1, reads SQTIHQWPATLVQPVGSPLSLECTVEGTSNPNLYWYRQAAGRGLQLLFYSVGIGQISSEVPQNLSASRPQDRQFILSSKKLLLSDSGFYLCAWSRIGRQLNTEAFFGQGTRLTVV.

The gene calls are TRBV9 and TRBJ2-2, with D uncertain. Germline CDR1 reads SGDLS; CDR2 reads YYNGEE. With 0 bases removed from V and 0 bases from J, the gap between germline ends came to 15 bases. The CDR3 extends over 18 amino acids. The CDR3 nucleotides read TGTGCCAGCAGCGTAGAGCTCTTGTCCATATCGAACACCGGGGAGCTGTTTTTT. Amino acids: CASSVELLSISNTGELFF.

The chain combines TRBV2 with TRBJ1-1; TRBD1 aligns across 7 bases. Germline V gives CDR1 SNHLY, CDR2 FYNNEI. The CDR3 consists of 13 residues. The ends lost 6 bases at V and 7 bases at J; junction bases unmatched: 8. The CDR3 region is CASRRDSQGEAFF. The CDR3 nucleotides read TGTGCCAGCAGAAGGGACAGTCAGGGTGAAGCTTTCTTT.

This clone was observed a single time. CDR3 sequence reads: CASSHHGEGLETQYF. Written as DNA, the CDR3 is TGTGCCAGCAGTCACCACGGGGAAGGATTGGAGACCCAGTACTTC. J is TRBJ2-5 and V is TRBV7-8, with TRBD2 as a possible D gene (5 bases). There are 15 residues in the CDR3. The V gene lost 6 bases and the J gene lost 5 bases, with 19 bases spanning the gap. Germline CDR1 and CDR2: SGHVS and FQNEAQ.